This is a list of T cell receptor beta chains from one sample in a study of T cells in Graves' hyperthyroidism and ophthalmopathy. One entry per CDR3 protein, called by TCRdb with MiXCR from the multiplex PCR reads. The sample records about 540,000 distinct CDR3 sequences, approximately 44% being singletons. The sample was peripheral blood or thyroid tissue (not recorded which). These receptors came from a woman younger than 35 with Graves' hyperthyroidism. CDR3s leave out the opening cysteine and the closing phenylalanine or tryptophan. A row's size may be missing; if present it is once, few, many or a size class.

CDR3: ASSYGGDEKLF
size: -
J: TRBJ1-4
length: 11
V: TRBV7-9

CDR3: ASSYVRQRVPSGANVLT
size: -
J: TRBJ2-6
length: 17
V: TRBV2

CDR3: SVTGTGVAEQY
size: -
J: TRBJ2-7
length: 11
V: TRBV29-1

CDR3: ASSDLATQY
size: -
J: TRBJ2-5
length: 9
V: TRBV2

CDR3: ASRQGRGREEQY
size: many
J: TRBJ2-7
length: 12
V: TRBV7-2

CDR3: ASSFRGTGLEQY
size: few
J: TRBJ2-7
length: 12
V: TRBV7-9

CDR3: ASSLVSGSEYEQY
size: few
J: TRBJ2-7
length: 13
V: TRBV7-6

CDR3: ASSTGPDSSGNTIY
size: -
J: TRBJ1-3
length: 14
V: TRBV7-8

CDR3: ASSELRGGRETQY
size: -
J: TRBJ2-5
length: 13
V: TRBV2

CDR3: ASSLGGTPSYEQY
size: -
J: TRBJ2-7
length: 13
V: TRBV7-6

CDR3: ASLLREGTGELF
size: -
J: TRBJ2-2
length: 12
V: TRBV7-8

CDR3: SAEGQGLGKLF
size: many
J: TRBJ1-4
length: 11
V: TRBV29-1

CDR3: ASSVDGFTSYEQY
size: -
J: TRBJ2-7
length: 13
V: TRBV9

CDR3: ATEGHGRSGANVLT
size: -
J: TRBJ2-6
length: 14
V: TRBV15

CDR3: ASTKGGLANRGETQY
size: -
J: TRBJ2-5
length: 15
V: TRBV7-2

CDR3: ASSELQNGWT
size: -
J: TRBJ1-2
length: 10
V: TRBV2

CDR3: ASKPDWGGEKLF
size: -
J: TRBJ1-4
length: 12
V: TRBV6-1

CDR3: ASGPSIQETQY
size: -
J: TRBJ2-5
length: 11
V: TRBV4-2

CDR3: ASRLGTARNTIY
size: -
J: TRBJ1-3
length: 12
V: TRBV19

CDR3: ATSDPAGVETQY
size: many
J: TRBJ2-5
length: 12
V: TRBV24-1

CDR3: ASSQAGFFGYT
size: once
J: -
length: 11
V: TRBV3-1

CDR3: SVYGLADYEQY
size: few
J: TRBJ2-7
length: 11
V: TRBV29-1

CDR3: ASVEDRPLGYT
size: -
J: TRBJ1-2
length: 11
V: TRBV2

CDR3: ASSQERGSQETQY
size: few
J: TRBJ2-5
length: 13
V: TRBV5-4

CDR3: ASSATGGNQPQH
size: many
J: TRBJ1-5
length: 12
V: TRBV9